The present entry profiles one T cell receptor (beta chain) with its context. Its antigen target is currently unknown. Base-call qualities are not available, and no considerably larger clone is one nucleotide away. This entry comes from a study of radiation and T cells in renal cell carcinoma (TCRdb year 2020). Context from the whole study: The samples were obtained from a clinical trial, where primary renal cell carcinomas were treated with 15 Gy stereotactic body radiation therapy and then removed by nephrectomy 4 weeks afterward. TCR beta sequencing covered some 55 samples in total, comprising around 25 tumors and roughly 27 peripheral blood samples. A total of 3.5 million to 4.5 million unique CDR3 nucleotide sequences, encoding 2.5 million to 3 million unique CDR3 amino acid sequences, were found across all 50 or so samples. Points the paper makes about the study in general: No pretreatment tumor biopsies were available, so the baseline intratumoral presence of clonotypes could not be determined. An increase in top tumor clonotypes in blood was observed from baseline to 2 weeks post-radiation, followed by contraction by 4 weeks, which was taken to suggest transient expansion of tumor-resident clones. With a single-armed trial design, the study had no way to address how radiation dose or scheduling affects the TCR repertoire. Tracking of blood repertoire dynamics stopped at less than 5 weeks after treatment, with no follow-up past that point.

Following the manufacturer's recommendations, the immunoSEQ kit was used to generate TCR beta libraries from genomic DNA. Library preparation used a first multiplex PCR with proprietary primers, then a second PCR adding unique barcodes, with bead cleanups after each round. A kit-provided positive control reaction and a negative control reaction were included in every sample batch. The final libraries were assessed on an Agilent 4200 TapeStation D1000 ScreenTape, pooled by volume, and quantified by qPCR. Sequencing ran on an Illumina NextSeq500 with a MidOutput 150-cycle cartridge, using 156 Read1 and 15 Index1 cycles with kit custom primers. The pooled library was loaded at about 0.96 pM, and roughly 20% PhiX control was spiked in. The study's own analysis went as follows. Vendor-processed data were analyzed in R, with a clonotype defined as all T cells sharing the same CDR3 nucleotide sequence. For clone abundance analyses, frequencies were normalized to the 10,000 most abundant clones in each sample. Before analysis, public T cell clones were removed, and these numbered fewer than six per sample on average. An abundance difference of at least 32-fold between compartments was the criterion for calling clonotypes tumor-enriched or baseline blood-enriched. A beta-binomial differential abundance model was used to identify clonotypes that were expanded or contracted between blood time points. Similarity between tumor and blood repertoires was quantified using the Baroni-Urbani and Buser coefficient, and groups were compared with two-tailed Wilcoxon tests in R. TCRdb limited this immuneACCESS table to in-frame rearrangements with V and J called. A share of clones is missing; checked studies link under half to unresolved V genes, and the rest is unexplained. The DNA was the basis for D and trimming; V, J and clone size are from that table. In this sample the table shows roughly 140,000 clones, about nine tenths of which occur a single time. Under 15% of the sample is taken by the ten largest.

The sample's time point, from its label and the paper: blood 2 weeks post-SBRT. Sample treatment or condition, as interpreted from the label and publication: 15 Gy SBRT to primary tumor, nephrectomy 4 weeks later. To track tumor-enriched clonotypes, serial peripheral blood was sampled from radiation-treated patients at baseline and at 2 weeks and 4 weeks after SBRT. Every patient's renal cell carcinoma showed clear cell pathology. Genomic DNA for TCR sequencing was prepared using the QIAamp DNA Blood Mini Kit (Qiagen). The analyses included just those samples that passed every quality control check. From the cysteine up to the phenylalanine, the CDR3 has a length of 14 residues. Only the CDR3 region is kept as DNA, spanning 42 bases read in frame from base 1. Deletion took 3 bases off V and 4 bases off J, with a span of 13 bases between the germline ends. CDR1 and CDR2 (LNHNV, YYDKDF) derive from the germline V gene (reference sequence).

The rearrangement combines TRBV15 with TRBJ2-7; matching of 5 bases hints at TRBD2 as the D gene. The receptor's source is a woman between 45 and 60 years old with renal cell carcinoma. The sequencing here drew on blood, taken from a patient whose treatment included radiotherapy and nephrectomy. Here is the DNA: TGTGCCACCAGCAGGGACTCACGAAGGTACGAGCAGTACTTC. It specifies CATSRDSRRYEQYF.